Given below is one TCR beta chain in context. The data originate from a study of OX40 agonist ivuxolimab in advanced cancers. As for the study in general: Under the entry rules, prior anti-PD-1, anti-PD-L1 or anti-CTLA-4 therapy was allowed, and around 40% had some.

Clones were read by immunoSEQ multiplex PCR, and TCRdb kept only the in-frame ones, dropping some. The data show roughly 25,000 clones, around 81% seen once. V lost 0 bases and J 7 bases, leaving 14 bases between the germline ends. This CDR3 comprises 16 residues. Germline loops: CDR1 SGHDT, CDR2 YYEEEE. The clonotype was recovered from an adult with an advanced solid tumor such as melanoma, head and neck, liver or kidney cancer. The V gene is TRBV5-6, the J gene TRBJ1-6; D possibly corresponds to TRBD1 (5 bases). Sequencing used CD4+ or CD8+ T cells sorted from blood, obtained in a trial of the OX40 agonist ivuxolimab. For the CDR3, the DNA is TGTGCCAGCAGCTTGGCCGAGGGACGGATGAATTCACCCCTCCACTTT. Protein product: CASSLAEGRMNSPLHF.